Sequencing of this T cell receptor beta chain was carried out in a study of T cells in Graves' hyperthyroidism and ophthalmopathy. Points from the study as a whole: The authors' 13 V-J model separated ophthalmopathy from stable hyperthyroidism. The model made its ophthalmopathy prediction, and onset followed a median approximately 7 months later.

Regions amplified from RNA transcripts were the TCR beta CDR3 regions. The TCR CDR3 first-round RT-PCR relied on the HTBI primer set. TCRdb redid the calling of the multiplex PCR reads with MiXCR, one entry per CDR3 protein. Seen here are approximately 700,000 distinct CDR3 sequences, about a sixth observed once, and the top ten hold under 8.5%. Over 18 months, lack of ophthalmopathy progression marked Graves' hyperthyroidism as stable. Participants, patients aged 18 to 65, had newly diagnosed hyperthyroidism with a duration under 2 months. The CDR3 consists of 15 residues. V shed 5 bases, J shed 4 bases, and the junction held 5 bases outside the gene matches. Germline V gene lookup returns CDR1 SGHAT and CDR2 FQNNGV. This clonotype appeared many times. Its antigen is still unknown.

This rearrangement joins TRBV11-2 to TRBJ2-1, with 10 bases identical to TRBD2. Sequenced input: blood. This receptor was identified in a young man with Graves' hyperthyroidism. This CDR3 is CASSPLAGVYNEQFF. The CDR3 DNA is TGTGCCAGCAGCCCGCTAGCGGGAGTTTACAATGAGCAGTTCTTC.